The 32 T cell receptor beta chains presented below share a single source sample, sequenced in a study of blood T cell repertoires in COVID-19. Repertoires were generated with immunoSEQ multiplex PCR, while TCRdb's copy carries only in-frame clones and drops some. The sample has some 310,000 clones; 85% to 90% are singletons. Sequencing was done on a sample of peripheral blood. The receptors originated from a woman aged 25 to 39 with COVID-19, enrolled during active disease.

The chain couples TRBV21-1 to TRBJ1-1; the table assigns TRBD1, which was not confirmed against the DNA. TRBV21-1 is classified as a pseudogene. The CDR3 length is 15 residues. The CDR3 sequence: CASSKRTGGNTEAFF. CDR3 nucleotide sequence: TGTGCCAGCAGCAAAAGGACAGGGGGGAACACTGAAGCTTTCTTT.

The chain combines TRBV19 with TRBJ1-5; D is perhaps TRBD1 (6 bases). The length of the CDR3 is 14 residues. CDR1 is LNHDA and CDR2 is SQIVND in the germline V gene (reference sequence). Trimming removed 5 bases at V and 9 bases at J, with 17 bases between. The DNA of the CDR3 is TGTGCCAGTAGTTACGGACAGCTCTATTTGCCCCAGCATTTT. It specifies CASSYGQLYLPQHF.

This chain links TRBV5-1 with TRBJ2-3; 11 bases agree with TRBD1. The CDR3 extends over 16 amino acids. Germline V gene sequence: CDR1 SGHRS, CDR2 YFSETQ. With V trimmed by 4 bases and J by 4 bases, 8 bases remained unmatched. CDR3 nucleotide sequence: TGCGCCAGCAGCAGCCAAGGACAGGGGGCCCCAGATACGCAGTATTTT. The encoded protein is CASSSQGQGAPDTQYF.

The chain joins TRBV19 to TRBJ1-1, with 7 bases fitting TRBD1. This CDR3 has 14 amino acids. V was clipped by 4 bases and J by 1 base; unmatched bases: 3. The germline V gene encodes CDR1 LNHDA and CDR2 SQIVND (reference sequence). The CDR3 nucleotides read TGTGCCAGTAGTAGGGGACAGACGAACACTGAAGCTTTCTTT. Its translation: CASSRGQTNTEAFF.

The chain carries TRBV27 and TRBJ2-3, with 9 bases lining up with TRBD1. CDR1 MNHEY and CDR2 SMNVEV come from the germline V gene (reference sequence). The trim removed 4 bases at V and 2 bases at J, leaving 4 bases unmatched. CDR3 length: 15 amino acids. CDR3 bases: TGTGCCAGCAGTTGGGGACAGGGAACCACAGATACGCAGTATTTT. Encoded protein: CASSWGQGTTDTQYF.

The rearrangement joins TRBV19 to TRBJ1-1, with a weak D call TRBD1 (6 bases). There are 13 residues in the CDR3. Trimming cost V 7 bases and J 1 base, with 10 bases left between them. Germline V gives CDR1 LNHDA, CDR2 SQIVND (reference sequence). The CDR3 DNA is TGTGCCAGTAACAAGGGGGAGAACACTGAAGCTTTCTTT. Its translation is CASNKGENTEAFF.

This clone has only one observation. This chain connects TRBV7-2 to TRBJ2-1, with 13 positions matching TRBD2. Trimming at V came to 5 bases and at J to 8 bases, leaving 6 bases not matched to a gene. This CDR3 is 15 amino acids long. CDR1 and CDR2 (germline): SGHTA, FQGNSA. Here the CDR3 DNA reads TGTGCCAGCAGCACCCAACTAGCGGGAGGGCATGAGCAGTTCTTC. Translated: CASSTQLAGGHEQFF. The entire variable domain, with the rest obtained from reference TRBV7-2 and TRBJ2-1, is as follows: GAGVSQSPSNKVTEKGKDVELRCDPISGHTALYWYRQSLGQGLEFLIYFQGNSAPDKSGLPSDRFSAERTGGSVSTLTIQRTQQEDSAVYLCASSTQLAGGHEQFFGPGTRLTVL.

The genes are TRBV27 and TRBJ1-1; 7 bases map to TRBD1. Trimming took 6 bases from V and 11 from J; bases not matched to a gene: 9. The CDR3 loop spans 12 amino acids. Germline V gene data show CDR1 as MNHEY and CDR2 as SMNVEV (reference sequence). This chain's CDR3 is CASRNNRGRAFF. The DNA of the CDR3 is TGTGCCAGCAGGAACAACAGGGGTCGGGCTTTCTTT.

The V and J genes are TRBV14 and TRBJ1-3, with a weak D call TRBD1 (5 bases). The CDR3 sequence is 14 residues long. Germline V gene sequence: CDR1 SGHDN, CDR2 FVKESK. V lost 0 bases and J lost 2, with 5 bases in between. CDR3 protein: CASSQDRAGNTIYF. CDR3 DNA: TGTGCCAGCAGCCAAGACAGGGCTGGAAACACCATATATTTT. The full variable domain, its missing parts supplied by reference TRBV14 and TRBJ1-3, is EAGVTQFPSHSVIEKGQTVTLRCDPISGHDNLYWYRRVMGKEIKFLLHFVKESKQDESGMPNNRFLAERTGGTYSTLKVQPAELEDSGVYFCASSQDRAGNTIYFGEGSWLTVV.

Points on this clone: Within the sample, other DNA sequences also encode this same CDR3. The J gene is TRBJ1-1, the V gene TRBV10-3, with D uncertain. The CDR3 spans 12 residues. V was clipped by 4 bases and J by 0 bases, with 3 bases between them. The germline CDR1 and CDR2 sequences are ENHRY and SYGVKD. CDR3 in DNA: TGTGCCATCAGTGCCGTGAACACTGAAGCTTTCTTT. It yields the protein CAISAVNTEAFF.

The chain has TRBV6-2 or TRBV6-3 and TRBJ2-5, with 8 bases matching TRBD2. Germline V CDR1 and CDR2: MNHEY, SVGEGT. V lost 0 bases, J lost 4 bases, and 7 bases stayed unmatched. The length of the CDR3 is 16 residues. The CDR3 nucleotides read TGTGCCAGCAGTTACTCGCGGGGGGCTAGGGCAGAGACCCAGTACTTC. Its translation is CASSYSRGARAETQYF.

This clone has more than one count but fewer than ten. This chain links TRBV5-6 with TRBJ1-2; TRBD1 agrees at 8 bases. The CDR3 is made up of 17 amino acids. The germline gives CDR1 SGHDT, CDR2 YYEEEE. With V trimmed by 4 bases and J by 8 bases, 19 bases remained unmatched. The CDR3 DNA sequence: TGTGCCAGCAGCGAACGGACACGCCGACAGGGGACAAAGGGCTACACCTTC. Translation: CASSERTRRQGTKGYTF.

This chain connects TRBV3-1 (or the pseudogene TRBV3-2) to TRBJ1-2; 9 bases agree with TRBD1. The CDR3 is made up of 18 amino acids. The junction had 13 bases not matched to a gene; V was cut back by 1 base and J by 4 bases. CDR1 is LGHDT and CDR2 is YNNKEL in the germline V gene (reference sequence). CDR3 coding DNA: TGTGCCAGCAGCCAAGTGACCGGGACAGGGATACCTCGCTATGGCTACACCTTC. The encoded protein is CASSQVTGTGIPRYGYTF.

The chain has TRBV7-3 and TRBJ1-1; D is ambiguous. The CDR3 contains 14 residues. CDR1 and CDR2 from the germline V gene are SGHTA and FQGTGA. Deletions cut 5 bases from V and 0 bases from J, with 10 bases between. The DNA for the CDR3 is TGTGCCAGCAGCCTAGGCGGGGTGAACACTGAAGCTTTCTTT. Its translation: CASSLGGVNTEAFF.

The rearrangement joins TRBV7-8 to TRBJ2-7, with TRBD2 matching over 13 bases. Germline V gene data show CDR1 as SGHVS and CDR2 as FQNEAQ. The trim removed 5 bases at V and 7 bases at J, leaving 5 bases unmatched. This CDR3 has 14 amino acids. CDR3 nucleotides: TGTGCCAGCAGCCTTACTAGCGGGAGGGGTGAGCAGTACTTC. It encodes CASSLTSGRGEQYF.

This chain joins TRBV6-7 and TRBJ1-6; tentative D call: TRBD1 (5 bases). TRBV6-7 is assigned to the ORF class and has an uncertain function. The germline V and J ends were trimmed by 8 bases and 14 bases, with 10 bases remaining between them. The CDR3 extends over 10 amino acids. CDR3 in amino acids: CASPRVTLHF. The CDR3 nucleotides read TGTGCCAGCCCCAGGGTTACCCTCCACTTT.

The CDR3 spells CASSLELSWGRGSYNEQFF. The DNA for the CDR3 is TGTGCCAGCAGCTTAGAACTAAGTTGGGGGAGGGGCTCCTACAATGAGCAGTTCTTC. V usage is TRBV7-9 and J usage is TRBJ2-1; 7 positions match TRBD2. The CDR3 has 19 amino acids. The V gene end was trimmed by 1 base and the J gene end by 0 bases; junction bases not matched to a gene: 12. Germline loops: CDR1 SEHNR, CDR2 FQNEAQ (reference sequence).

This clone was counted between two and nine times. The V call is TRBV30, the J call TRBJ1-1, with D possibly matching TRBD1 (5 bases). The CDR3 totals 13 residues. Germline V gene lookup returns CDR1 GTSNPN and CDR2 SVGIG (reference sequence). Trimming took off 4 bases at V and 0 bases at J, with 9 bases between the two ends. The CDR3 region is CAWTTALNTEAFF. The CDR3 nucleotides read TGTGCCTGGACGACAGCTTTGAACACTGAAGCTTTCTTT.

This clone was detected once. The gene calls are TRBV27 and TRBJ2-1; perhaps TRBD1 as D (6 bases). Trimming pared 8 bases from V and 7 bases from J, leaving 21 bases between. The length of the CDR3 is 15 residues. Germline CDR1 MNHEY, CDR2 SMNVEV (reference sequence). CDR3 sequence: CASRPGLQGWNEQFF. The CDR3 coding sequence is TGTGCCAGCCGTCCCGGCCTACAGGGCTGGAATGAGCAGTTCTTC.

This chain connects TRBV28 to TRBJ2-5, with 8 nucleotides matching TRBD1. Trimming removed 3 bases from V and 5 bases from J; junction bases left unmatched: 8. Germline CDR1 MDHEN, CDR2 SYDVKM. CDR3 size: 15 residues. CDR3 DNA sequence: TGTGCCAGCAGTTTCATGACAGGGGTTGACGAGACCCAGTACTTC. It encodes CASSFMTGVDETQYF.

This clone appeared a few times. The chain carries TRBV6-5 and TRBJ2-3, with 8 bases identical to TRBD2. The length of the CDR3 is 13 residues. Germline CDR1 reads MNHEY; CDR2 reads SVGAGI. V lost 10 bases, J lost 1 base, and 4 bases stayed unmatched. In nucleotides, the CDR3 is TGTGCCACCTTGACTAGCGGCACAGATACGCAGTATTTT. Its translation: CATLTSGTDTQYF.

This clone was seen a few times. V is TRBV7-2 and J is TRBJ1-6; tentative D call: TRBD1 (6 bases). In germline, CDR1 is SGHTA, CDR2 FQGNSA. There are 15 residues in the CDR3. V lost 5 bases to trimming and J lost 7 bases, with 15 bases between them. The CDR3 loop reads CASSPFGQGNSPLHF. The CDR3, as DNA: TGTGCCAGCAGCCCCTTCGGTCAGGGGAATTCACCCCTCCACTTT. The full variable domain, its missing parts supplied by reference TRBV7-2 and TRBJ1-6, is GAGVSQSPSNKVTEKGKDVELRCDPISGHTALYWYRQSLGQGLEFLIYFQGNSAPDKSGLPSDRFSAERTGGSVSTLTIQRTQQEDSAVYLCASSPFGQGNSPLHFGNGTRLTVT.

V and J are TRBV12-3 or TRBV12-4 and TRBJ1-2; D remains ambiguous. The CDR3 covers 12 residues. With 3 bases removed from V and 4 bases from J, the gap between germline ends came to 6 bases. DNA for the CDR3: TGTGCCAGCAGTTTTAACAGCTATGGCTACACCTTC. Residues: CASSFNSYGYTF.

The chain couples TRBV4-1 to TRBJ1-5; D is unclear. CDR3 size: 13 residues. The germline CDR1 and CDR2 sequences are MGHRA and YSYEKL. V lost 5 bases and J 7 bases, leaving 12 bases between the germline ends. The chain's CDR3 is CASSSGLRQPQHF. The CDR3 DNA reads TGCGCCAGCAGCAGCGGACTGCGCCAGCCCCAGCATTTT.

This sequence joins TRBV12-3 or TRBV12-4 and TRBJ1-2; D not certain. CDR3 length: 13 amino acids. V was pared by 6 bases and J by 6 bases, with 14 bases between. The chain's CDR3 is CASRLSGPNGYTF. The CDR3 bases are TGTGCCAGCAGACTTAGCGGACCGAATGGCTACACCTTC.

This chain uses TRBV18 with TRBJ1-2, with 7 bases aligning to TRBD1. The V gene end was trimmed by 6 bases and the J gene end by 5 bases; junction bases not matched to a gene: 9. The CDR3 is made up of 14 amino acids. Germline loops: CDR1 KGHSH, CDR2 LQKENI. CDR3 bases: TGTGCCAGCTCCGTCGACAACAGGGGATATGGCTACACCTTC. Protein product: CASSVDNRGYGYTF.

The chain carries TRBV7-9 and TRBJ2-1; D may be TRBD2 (6 bases). The germline V gene has CDR1 SEHNR and CDR2 FQNEAQ (reference sequence). CDR3 length: 15 residues. V shed 2 bases and J shed 6 bases, with 14 bases lying between them. The CDR3 is CASSLRQGGINEQFF. The CDR3 bases are TGTGCCAGCAGCTTAAGGCAGGGAGGAATCAATGAGCAGTTCTTC.

The J gene is TRBJ1-1, the V gene TRBV9, with D possibly TRBD1 on 6 matching bases. V was clipped by 0 bases and J by 7 bases, with 16 bases between them. The length of the CDR3 is 15 residues. Germline V gene sequence: CDR1 SGDLS, CDR2 YYNGEE. For the CDR3, the DNA is TGTGCCAGCAGCGTAGAATTCTCAGGGGCGTTTGAAGCTTTCTTT. It specifies CASSVEFSGAFEAFF. The complete variable domain, with remaining parts taken from reference TRBV9 and TRBJ1-1, reads DSGVTQTPKHLITATGQRVTLRCSPRSGDLSVYWYQQSLDQGLQFLIQYYNGEERAKGNILERFSAQQFPDLHSELNLSSLELGDSALYFCASSVEFSGAFEAFFGQGTRLTVV.

The rearrangement links TRBV7-9 to TRBJ1-2; 8 bases are shared with TRBD1. The CDR3 contains 15 residues. Germline CDR1 and CDR2: SEHNR and FQNEAQ (reference sequence). Unmatched junction bases numbered 11, after V lost 5 bases and J lost 6 bases. This chain's CDR3 is CASSTIRGPGNGYTF. DNA of the CDR3: TGTGCCAGCAGCACAATCAGGGGGCCTGGAAATGGCTACACCTTC.

The V and J genes are TRBV11-3 and TRBJ2-1; 9 bases map to TRBD2. J was trimmed by 7 bases and V by 4 bases; bases with no gene match: 11. The germline V gene has CDR1 SGHNT and CDR2 YENEEA. The CDR3 is 16 residues long. CDR3 sequence (DNA): TGTGCCAGCAGCTCAAGTAACCGCGGGAGGGGGAATGAGCAGTTCTTC. Translated: CASSSSNRGRGNEQFF.

The rearrangement joins TRBV5-1 to TRBJ2-5; 7 nucleotides align to TRBD2. The V gene end was trimmed by 3 bases and the J gene end by 0 bases; junction bases not matched to a gene: 5. The CDR3 sequence is 15 residues long. CDR1 and CDR2 from the germline V gene are SGHRS and YFSETQ. Written as DNA, the CDR3 is TGCGCCAGCAGCTCGGCTAGCGGAAACCAAGAGACCCAGTACTTC. The encoded protein is CASSSASGNQETQYF.

V and J are TRBV5-1 and TRBJ1-6, with D unresolved. Trimming took 0 bases from V and 6 from J, leaving 13 bases between them. The CDR3 runs to 16 residues. Per the germline V gene, CDR1 is SGHRS and CDR2 is YFSETQ. This chain's CDR3 is CASSLAQTRFNSPLHF. The CDR3 coding sequence is TGCGCCAGCAGCTTGGCCCAAACAAGATTTAATTCACCCCTCCACTTT.